Here is one TCR beta chain with its context. Antigen: not known. Sequenced by immunoSEQ multiplex PCR; TCRdb stores in-frame clones only, minus some. The table records almost 90,000 clones, roughly 88% of them present only once. V shed 2 bases and J shed 4 bases, with 8 bases lying between them. This CDR3 comprises 13 residues. The germline V gene has CDR1 SSHAT and CDR2 FNYEAQ (reference sequence). This specimen comes from a study of OX40 agonist ivuxolimab in advanced cancers. Study at large: Prior therapy, whether anti-PD-1, anti-PD-L1 or anti-CTLA-4, was allowed, and 40% had some.

Study outcomes and limitations: CD4+ T cells averaged fewer expanded clones than CD8+ T cells.

The rearrangement links TRBV7-7 to TRBJ2-5; no clear D. The sequence derives from an adult with an advanced solid tumor such as melanoma, head and neck, liver or kidney cancer. This sample comprised CD4+ or CD8+ T cells sorted from blood, obtained in a trial of the OX40 agonist ivuxolimab. CDR3 region: CASSLRLGETQYF. CDR3 in DNA: TGTGCCAGCAGCTTACGGCTGGGAGAGACCCAGTACTTC.